This note documents a single TCR beta chain sequence. What this receptor recognizes is not known. Nothing much larger sits one base from this clone, and base qualities are not available. The source of the sample is a study of control samples from healthy donors and cancer patients (dated by TCRdb to 2018 to 2021). The CDR3 spans 15 residues, from the cysteine through the phenylalanine. Only the CDR3 part of the read is kept: 45 bases, read in frame from the first base. The germline V gene yields SGHTA for CDR1 and FQGNSA for CDR2. At the junction V is shortened by 5 bases and J by 2 bases, with 15 bases in between. Libraries were made using the immunoSEQ multiplex PCR assay. The clones in this table, taken by TCRdb from immuneACCESS, are in-frame only. Not every clone is retained; where verified, under half of the shortfall comes from an unresolved V gene, and the cause of the rest is unknown. Within this sample are about 120,000 clones, with more than 75% of them counted one time only. The ten top clones hold less than 3% of the sample.

The clonotype originates from a woman between 70 and 85 years old in good health. Here the chain combines TRBV7-2 and TRBJ1-1; a weak D assignment points to TRBD1 (5 bases agree). The material sequenced was blood. The DNA reads as follows: TGTGCCAGCAGCACCATCCCGGGGGATAACACTGAAGCTTTCTTT. Its protein is CASSTIPGDNTEAFF.